Below, 4 T cell receptor beta chains from the same sample are listed, as sequenced in a study of blood T cell repertoires in COVID-19. TCRdb keeps only in-frame clones here, not all; method: immunoSEQ multiplex PCR. The table shows 140,000 or so clones, with around 87% occurring only once. The sequencing sample was made of PBMCs or T cells enriched from blood (not recorded which). The receptor set was obtained from a man aged 60 to 75 who had recovered from COVID-19.

This chain joins TRBV6-1 and TRBJ2-4; D call uncertain. The germline V gene encodes CDR1 MNHNS and CDR2 SASEGT. V dropped 2 bases and J dropped 9 bases, with 5 bases sitting between them. This CDR3 comprises 11 residues. The CDR3 loop is CASSEFSIQYF. The CDR3 DNA reads TGTGCCAGCAGTGAATTTAGCATTCAGTACTTC.

J is TRBJ1-5 and V is TRBV5-8, with 8 bases matching TRBD1. The V gene's germline CDR1 is SGHTS and CDR2 YDEGEE. V lost 7 bases, J lost 1 base, and 4 bases stayed unmatched. CDR3 length: 14 residues. The chain's CDR3 is CASEDRGSNQPQHF. The CDR3 bases are TGTGCCAGCGAAGACAGGGGCAGCAATCAGCCCCAGCATTTT.

This chain links TRBV28 with TRBJ1-2; 7 nucleotides match TRBD1. The germline CDR1 and CDR2 sequences are MDHEN and SYDVKM. This CDR3 has 15 amino acids. The ends lost 6 bases at V and 2 bases at J; junction bases unmatched: 9. The CDR3 bases are TGTGCCAGCAGCCTGGGCACAGGGGCAAACTATGGCTACACCTTC. Its translation: CASSLGTGANYGYTF.

The CDR3 nucleotides are TGCAGTGCTAGTAGGGCGGGAGGGCCAGGTGAGCAGTTCTTC. Residues: CSASRAGGPGEQFF. This chain links TRBV20-1 with TRBJ2-1; 9 nucleotides align to TRBD2. Germline V gives CDR1 DFQATT, CDR2 SNEGSKA (reference sequence). The CDR3 runs 14 residues. V was clipped by 3 bases and J by 9 bases; unmatched bases: 9.